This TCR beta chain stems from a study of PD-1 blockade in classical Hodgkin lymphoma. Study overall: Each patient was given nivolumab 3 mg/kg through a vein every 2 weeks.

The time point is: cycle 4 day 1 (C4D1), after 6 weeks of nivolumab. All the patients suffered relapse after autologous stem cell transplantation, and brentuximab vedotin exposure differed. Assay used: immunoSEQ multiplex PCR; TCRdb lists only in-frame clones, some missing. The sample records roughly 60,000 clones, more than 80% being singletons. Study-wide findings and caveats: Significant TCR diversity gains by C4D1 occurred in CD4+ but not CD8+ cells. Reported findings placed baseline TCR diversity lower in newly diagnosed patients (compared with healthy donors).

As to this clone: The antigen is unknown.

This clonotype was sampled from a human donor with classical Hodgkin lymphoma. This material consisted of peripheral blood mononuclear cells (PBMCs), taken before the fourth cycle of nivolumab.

The CDR3 loop reads CASSRGVGSNEQFF. For the CDR3, the DNA is TGTGCCAGCAGTCGGGGGGTGGGGAGCAATGAGCAGTTCTTC. The chain combines TRBV6-4 with TRBJ2-1; 7 bases agree with TRBD2. J was trimmed by 6 bases and V by 5 bases; bases with no gene match: 7. The CDR3 contains 14 residues. The germline gives CDR1 MRHNA, CDR2 SNTAGT.